The TCR beta chain under discussion was sequenced for a study of T cell responses to AZD1222 COVID-19 vaccine. As for the study in general: Second-dose intervals near 4 or 12 weeks were combined.

This clone was seen a few times. Its target is unknown. TCRdb's table, derived via immunoSEQ multiplex PCR, lists solely in-frame clones and lacks some. The table shows about 120,000 clones, with roughly 84% occurring only once. Study results and limitations: Among spike-specific TCRs, nearly half reportedly target unmutated variant regions. Donor demographics were predominantly white British with a female majority; clonal diversity may be underestimated.

CDR3 size: 15 residues. With 5 bases clipped from V and 6 bases from J, the junction kept 7 bases outside the gene matches. The V gene's germline CDR1 is SGHTA and CDR2 FQGNSA. Sequenced here: peripheral blood, sampled on day 0 of AZD1222 vaccination. The chain carries TRBV7-2 and TRBJ2-2; TRBD1 agrees at 9 bases. The sequence was collected from an adult in good health. The CDR3 DNA sequence: TGTGCCAGCAGCACCGGGACAGGGTTATCCGGGGAGCTGTTTTTT. Protein sequence: CASSTGTGLSGELFF.